The rows below give T cell receptor beta chains drawn from one sample of a study of T-cell memory formation after mild COVID-19. TCRdb processed the 5' RACE reads anew with MiXCR; each CDR3 protein has one entry. The table shows roughly 35,000 distinct CDR3 sequences, with around 21% occurring only once. Sequencing used PBMCs or a T cell subset sorted from them (not recorded which). The receptors were sampled from an adult who had mild COVID-19 (a few samples of this study predate the infection). Cell type and time point are not known. Both conserved end residues are part of each CDR3. The D gene is left open where the match is weak. Expanded clones are given a class, and other clones once, few, many or no size at all.

D	size	V	J	DNA	CDR3
NA	many	TRBV12-3/TRBV12-4	TRBJ2-2	TGTGCCAGCAGTTCGCGTAGTGGGAAGAACACCGGGGAGCTGTTTTTT	CASSSRSGKNTGELFF
NA	NA	TRBV20-1	TRBJ1-2	TGCAGTGCTAGATCATATGGCTACACCTTC	CSARSYGYTF
TRBD2	many	TRBV20-1	TRBJ2-3	TGCAGTGCTAACACGTGGACTAGCGGGACGCTGGATACGCAGTATTTT	CSANTWTSGTLDTQYF
TRBD1	few	TRBV24-1	TRBJ2-1	TGTGCCACCAGCCCCCGGGACAGGGACTACAATGAGCAGTTCTTC	CATSPRDRDYNEQFF
TRBD1	many	TRBV19	TRBJ2-1	TGTGCCAGTAGCCTAATGGGACAGTCCCATGGTGAGCAGTTCTTC	CASSLMGQSHGEQFF
NA	many	TRBV7-8	TRBJ1-1	TGTGCCAGCAGCCTTAGCCCTCTAACTAACACTGAAGCTTTCTTT	CASSLSPLTNTEAFF
NA	many	TRBV7-9	TRBJ1-6	TGTGCCAGCAGCCTTGGGACCGAAGATACCCTCCACTTT	CASSLGTEDTLHF
NA	NA	TRBV12-3/TRBV12-4	TRBJ2-7	TGTGCCAGCAGTTTAGGCGGCGGATGGGCCTACGAGCAGTACTTC	CASSLGGGWAYEQYF
NA	many	TRBV7-8	TRBJ2-1	TGTGCCAGCAGCCACGGGGCCTACAATGAGCAGTTCTTC	CASSHGAYNEQFF
TRBD1	few	TRBV24-1	TRBJ2-5	TGTGCCACCAGTGAGGGTGGGACAGGGCAAGAGACCCAGTACTTC	CATSEGGTGQETQYF
TRBD2	NA	TRBV5-4	TRBJ2-5	TGTGCCAGCAGCCCGGGGGGGCAAGAGACCCAGTACTTC	CASSPGGQETQYF
TRBD2	once	TRBV4-2	TRBJ2-7	TGTGCCAGCAGCCAGAGTAGCGGGAGTGGCTACGAGCAGTACTTC	CASSQSSGSGYEQYF
NA	few	TRBV7-2	TRBJ2-7	TGTGCCAGCAGCTTCCTAGCAACGCACGAGCAGTACTTC	CASSFLATHEQYF
NA	few	TRBV4-1	TRBJ1-6	TGCGCCAGCAGCCAGCCCGGACGGGGGAAAAATTCACCCCTCCACTTT	CASSQPGRGKNSPLHF
NA	many	TRBV6-6	TRBJ2-1	TGTGCCAGCACTGAAACTAGCTTACCTTACAATGAGCAGTTCTTC	CASTETSLPYNEQFF
TRBD2	NA	TRBV4-3	TRBJ2-7	TGCGCCAGCAGCCAAGACACTAGCGGGAAGAGCTCCTACGAGCAGTACTTC	CASSQDTSGKSSYEQYF
NA	many	TRBV5-5	TRBJ1-1	TGTGCCAGCAGCCCGACAGGCAGCATCCCCTTCGCCGAAGCTTTCTTT	CASSPTGSIPFAEAFF
NA	many	TRBV11-3	TRBJ2-2	TGTGCCAGCAGCTTTCGGGTAACCGGGGAGCTGTTTTTT	CASSFRVTGELFF
NA	many	TRBV30	TRBJ2-5	TGTGCCTGTATGATCGGACAGAACCAAGAGACCCAGTACTTC	CACMIGQNQETQYF
TRBD1	many	TRBV20-1	TRBJ1-2	TGCAGTGCCTCCCCGGGACAGGGCGCTTCCTATGGCTACACCTTC	CSASPGQGASYGYTF
NA	NA	TRBV4-2	TRBJ1-5	TGTGCCAGCAGCCTTACAGGAGCTGATCAGCCCCAGCATTTT	CASSLTGADQPQHF
TRBD2	few	TRBV4-2	TRBJ2-1	TGTGCCAGCTTCGGGACTAGCGGGAGATCCCCTCACAATGAGCAGTTCTTC	CASFGTSGRSPHNEQFF